This T cell receptor (beta chain) was identified in a study of metastatic and nonmetastatic thyroid tumors (TCRdb year 2020). As for the study more broadly: For patients with malignant and with benign thyroid disease, the researchers compared repertoires between peripheral blood samples and tumor or nodule tissue samples.

Counted from cysteine to phenylalanine, this CDR3 has 13 amino acids. Only the CDR3 portion is preserved as DNA: 39 bases, with reading frame beginning at the first base. CDR1 SGHRS and CDR2 YFSETQ were looked up in the germline V gene. V loses 1 base of germline sequence and J loses 4 bases, and the interval between the two ends is 9 bases. This clone was recorded at least ten times. Its cognate antigen has yet to be identified. No base quality values were provided; no much bigger clone lies one nucleotide off. None of the patients had been given any treatment before thyroid surgery. Using T-cell receptor beta sequencing, the researchers looked back retrospectively at clinical samples from patients, gathered between the early 2010s and the late 2010s. Results the study describes overall, beyond this receptor: TCR beta diversity was reported as significantly higher in malignant tumors than in benign nodules, in both blood and tumor samples.

The library was built by means of PCR. Sequencing was carried out with an Illumina HiSeq 4000. High-throughput sequencing was used to profile the TCR beta-chain CDR3 region of every patient. The study's processing was this. Drawing on CDR3 differences between clinicopathological groups, the researchers built a classifier meant to tell apart patients with distant-metastatic papillary thyroid cancer. The Shannon index was used to assess repertoire diversity, and the Morisita-Horn index was used to assess tumor-blood repertoire similarity. TCRdb handled the public reads itself, with Q25 trimming in fastp and clone calling in MiXCR, and kept productive beta chains. What appears here as the V and J calls and clone size reflects TCRdb's work, not the paper's. A total of over 25,000 clones appear in this sample, roughly 15% of them only once. The biggest ten clones account for 5.5% to 7.5% of the sample.

The rearrangement combines TRBV5-1 with TRBJ2-7; the D gene is unclear. The material sequenced was blood. The sequence came from a male donor with papillary thyroid cancer or a benign thyroid nodule (not recorded which). Some clones in this sample may be carry-over from other donors' samples. The CDR3 protein is CASSLTDKYEQYF. The base sequence is TGCGCCAGCAGCTTGACAGATAAATACGAGCAGTACTTC.